Listed below are T cell receptor beta chains from one sample, sequenced in a study of post-analysis software for immune sequencing data. TCRdb fed the PCR reads into MiXCR, producing one record per CDR3 protein. Altogether hundreds of thousands of distinct CDR3 sequences are present, less than 35% being singletons, with the ten largest covering 13%. Sequencing was performed on blood. The source of these receptors is a girl aged 10-17 years with multiple sclerosis. CDR3s include the opening cysteine and the closing phenylalanine or tryptophan. A D gene is named only where the DNA matches it firmly. Not all rows give a size; the values are once, few, many and, for expanded clones, a class.

V: TRBV7-8; J: TRBJ2-3; size: few; D: NA; CDR3: CASSPERLASPDTQYF; DNA: TGTGCCAGCAGCCCTGAACGGCTAGCGAGCCCAGATACGCAGTATTTT
V: TRBV9; J: TRBJ2-7; size: few; D: NA; CDR3: CASSVELWNEQYF; DNA: TGTGCCAGCAGCGTAGAGCTTTGGAACGAGCAGTACTTC
V: TRBV7-6; J: TRBJ2-7; size: few; D: NA; CDR3: CASSAGQPGEQYF; DNA: TGTGCCAGCAGCGCCGGACAGCCGGGAGAGCAGTACTTC
V: TRBV9; J: TRBJ1-6; size: NA; D: TRBD1; CDR3: CASSTRTGNSPLHF; DNA: TGTGCCAGCAGCACCAGGACAGGAAATTCACCCCTCCACTTT
V: TRBV6-2/TRBV6-3; J: TRBJ1-6; size: few; D: NA; CDR3: CASSPRQTYNSPLHF; DNA: TGTGCCAGCAGCCCAAGGCAGACCTATAATTCACCCCTCCACTTT
V: TRBV6-5; J: TRBJ2-2; size: NA; D: NA; CDR3: CASSYRAGELFF; DNA: TGTGCCAGCAGTTACAGGGCCGGGGAGCTGTTTTTT
V: TRBV3-1; J: TRBJ2-1; size: NA; D: TRBD2; CDR3: CASSQIAGGPFNEQFF; DNA: TGTGCCAGCAGCCAAATAGCGGGGGGCCCCTTCAATGAGCAGTTCTTC
V: TRBV30; J: TRBJ1-5; size: NA; D: NA; CDR3: CAWSGTGNQPQHF; DNA: TGTGCCTGGAGTGGGACGGGAAATCAGCCCCAGCATTTT
V: TRBV10-3; J: TRBJ2-7; size: NA; D: TRBD2; CDR3: CAISALNGTRDNYMGYEQYF; DNA: TGTGCCATCAGTGCCCTAAACGGGACTAGGGATAATTACATGGGTTACGAGCAGTACTTC
V: TRBV20-1; J: TRBJ2-7; size: NA; D: TRBD1; CDR3: CSARCQDRGIEQYF; DNA: TGCAGTGCTAGATGCCAGGACAGGGGAATCGAGCAGTACTTC
V: TRBV25-1; J: TRBJ2-3; size: NA; D: NA; CDR3: CASSDRPDTQYF; DNA: TGTGCCAGCAGTGATCGACCAGATACGCAGTATTTT
V: TRBV29-1; J: TRBJ2-5; size: few; D: NA; CDR3: CSVEVRLQETQYF; DNA: TGCAGCGTTGAGGTGCGCCTCCAAGAGACCCAGTACTTC
V: TRBV7-9; J: TRBJ2-5; size: NA; D: NA; CDR3: CASSSRQSQETQYF; DNA: TGTGCCAGCAGCTCCCGACAGTCCCAAGAGACCCAGTACTTC
V: TRBV4-3; J: TRBJ2-7; size: NA; D: NA; CDR3: CASSQDTGKIYEQYF; DNA: TGCGCCAGCAGCCAAGATACTGGCAAGATCTACGAGCAGTACTTC
V: TRBV7-9; J: TRBJ2-3; size: NA; D: TRBD2; CDR3: CASSSRTGGRTDTQYF; DNA: TGTGCCAGCAGCTCCAGAACGGGGGGACGCACAGATACGCAGTATTTT
V: TRBV12-3/TRBV12-4; J: TRBJ2-5; size: many; D: NA; CDR3: CASSLGSAYQETQYF; DNA: TGTGCCAGCAGTCTTGGTAGCGCCTACCAAGAGACCCAGTACTTC
V: TRBV29-1; J: TRBJ2-7; size: NA; D: NA; CDR3: CSVVGRKGSYEQYF; DNA: TGCAGCGTTGTAGGCCGAAAGGGGTCCTACGAGCAGTACTTC
V: TRBV3-1; J: TRBJ2-2; size: NA; D: NA; CDR3: CASSQGLSEGELFF; DNA: TGTGCCAGCAGCCAAGGGCTGTCGGAGGGGGAGCTGTTTTTT
V: TRBV4-1; J: TRBJ2-3; size: few; D: NA; CDR3: CASKGGTDTQYF; DNA: TGCGCCAGCAAAGGTGGCACAGATACGCAGTATTTT
V: TRBV7-2; J: TRBJ1-2; size: NA; D: TRBD1; CDR3: CASSSPGQGTGYTF; DNA: TGTGCCAGCAGCTCACCAGGACAGGGAACGGGCTACACCTTC
V: TRBV4-1; J: TRBJ2-3; size: NA; D: TRBD2; CDR3: CASSQHTSGAVTDTQYF; DNA: TGCGCCAGCAGCCAACACACTAGCGGGGCCGTCACAGATACGCAGTATTTT
V: TRBV12-3/TRBV12-4; J: TRBJ1-1; size: few; D: TRBD1; CDR3: CASSRETGAGAFF; DNA: TGTGCCAGCAGTCGGGAGACAGGGGCGGGAGCTTTCTTT
V: TRBV10-3; J: TRBJ1-6; size: few; D: TRBD1; CDR3: CAHSKGQANSPLHF; DNA: TGTGCCCACTCCAAGGGACAGGCTAATTCACCCCTCCACTTT
V: TRBV6-5; J: TRBJ2-7; size: few; D: NA; CDR3: CASSYGQLGYEQYF; DNA: TGTGCCAGCAGTTACGGGCAGCTAGGCTACGAGCAGTACTTC
V: TRBV18; J: TRBJ1-1; size: NA; D: NA; CDR3: CTSSPARNTEAFF; DNA: TGTACCAGCTCACCAGCACGGAACACTGAAGCTTTCTTT
V: TRBV4-1; J: TRBJ1-1; size: NA; D: TRBD1; CDR3: CASSQPQGIPKAFF; DNA: TGCGCCAGCAGCCAACCACAGGGGATCCCTAAAGCTTTCTTT
V: TRBV30; J: TRBJ1-6; size: few; D: NA; CDR3: CAWSVGSPLHF; DNA: TGTGCCTGGAGTGTAGGTTCACCCCTCCACTTT
V: TRBV5-1; J: TRBJ2-3; size: NA; D: TRBD2; CDR3: CASSLVLAGGADTQYF; DNA: TGCGCCAGCAGCTTGGTACTAGCGGGGGGGGCAGATACGCAGTATTTT
V: TRBV20-1; J: TRBJ2-1; size: NA; D: NA; CDR3: CSVIGTLNNEQFF; DNA: TGCAGTGTTATCGGGACGCTTAACAATGAGCAGTTCTTC
V: TRBV6-1; J: TRBJ2-7; size: few; D: TRBD2; CDR3: CASSVEAGGGSYEQYF; DNA: TGTGCCAGCAGTGTGGAGGCAGGCGGGGGGTCCTACGAGCAGTACTTC
V: TRBV5-1; J: TRBJ2-3; size: few; D: TRBD2; CDR3: CASSRGLAGATDTQYF; DNA: TGCGCCAGCAGCCGTGGGCTAGCGGGGGCCACAGATACGCAGTATTTT
V: TRBV20-1; J: TRBJ2-7; size: NA; D: NA; CDR3: CSAMGQGSYEQYF; DNA: TGCAGTGCTATGGGTCAGGGATCCTACGAGCAGTACTTC
V: TRBV6-5; J: TRBJ2-5; size: few; D: TRBD2; CDR3: CASSYSGSGGTETQYF; DNA: TGTGCCAGCAGTTACTCGGGTAGCGGGGGGACAGAGACCCAGTACTTC
V: TRBV15; J: TRBJ2-1; size: few; D: TRBD2; CDR3: CATSRRSGGLMGWNEQFF; DNA: TGTGCCACCAGCAGACGTAGCGGGGGGCTCATGGGGTGGAATGAGCAGTTCTTC
V: TRBV2; J: TRBJ2-5; size: NA; D: TRBD2; CDR3: CASSPGGTVWQQYF; DNA: TGTGCCAGCAGTCCCGGGGGGACCGTCTGGCAGCAGTACTTC
V: TRBV7-9; J: TRBJ2-1; size: few; D: TRBD1; CDR3: CASSGQGDYNEQFF; DNA: TGTGCCAGCAGTGGACAGGGCGACTACAATGAGCAGTTCTTC
V: TRBV20-1; J: TRBJ2-1; size: NA; D: TRBD2; CDR3: CSARRGQRGGAEQFF; DNA: TGCAGTGCTAGGAGAGGCCAGCGGGGGGGAGCCGAGCAGTTCTTC